The entry that follows covers one TCR beta chain sequence. The antigen is not known. This entry belongs to a study of Ad26.COV2.S vaccination and SARS-CoV-2 variants. The table came from immunoSEQ multiplex PCR; TCRdb's copy has only in-frame clones and leaves some out. The table records fewer than 50,000 clones, about 83% of them present only once. The CDR3 is 13 residues long. Looked up from germline, CDR1 is MNHNY and CDR2 is SVGAGI (reference sequence). V lost 7 bases, J lost 9 bases, and 18 bases lay in between. General study points: Using TCR breadth and depth analyses may have led to underestimated total T cell responses. Individuals receiving vaccine had higher spike-specific TCR breadth than placebo recipients did.

This sample comprised peripheral blood, obtained after recovery from COVID-19. The rearrangement joins TRBV6-6 to TRBJ2-5, with D perhaps given as TRBD1 or TRBD2 (7 bases each). The clonotype comes from a human donor who had recovered from COVID-19. Here the CDR3 reads CASTSSRGGAQYF. In nucleotides, the CDR3 is TGTGCCAGCACGTCGAGCAGGGGGGGGGCCCAGTACTTC.